Each of the 27 T cell receptor beta chains below was sequenced from the same sample in a study of blood T cells in healthy people across ages. For the second PCR, which ran for about 6 to 11 cycles, a sample-barcoded 5' primer and a J-beta primer mix were used. TCRdb analysed the 5' RACE reads with MiXCR anew, one entry per CDR3 protein. The table has about 1.4 million distinct CDR3 sequences, 45% to 70% seen once. Source material: blood. These receptors were collected from a man in his late teens or twenties in good health.

V gene TRBV7-9 combines with J gene TRBJ2-3; D perhaps matches TRBD2 (5 bases). V was trimmed by 11 bases and J by 8 bases, leaving 20 bases between them. CDR1 SEHNR and CDR2 FQNEAQ come from the germline V gene (reference sequence). The CDR3 loop spans 13 amino acids. The CDR3 loop reads CACNVGVGLTQYF. The CDR3 region has the DNA TGTGCCTGCAATGTGGGCGTAGGACTTACGCAGTATTTT.

The chain employs TRBV10-3 and TRBJ1-2, with D maybe TRBD1 (6 bases). The V end lost 3 bases, the J end lost 6 bases, and 14 bases lay between the germline ends. CDR1 and CDR2 (germline): ENHRY, SYGVKD. This CDR3 comprises 14 residues. This chain's CDR3 is CAISEARGADGYTF. CDR3 DNA: TGTGCCATCAGTGAAGCCAGGGGCGCGGATGGCTACACCTTC.

This sequence joins TRBV7-2 and TRBJ1-4; D might be TRBD1 (5 bases). Germline lookup yields CDR1 SGHTA and CDR2 FQGNSA. This CDR3 has 14 amino acids. V dropped 4 bases and J dropped 5 bases, with 11 bases sitting between them. This chain's CDR3 is CASSSPGRNEKLFF. Here the CDR3 DNA reads TGTGCCAGCAGCTCCCCGGGACGGAATGAAAAACTGTTTTTT.

This clonotype has more than one count but fewer than ten. This chain joins TRBV12-3 or TRBV12-4 and TRBJ2-7; D remains unclear. The length of the CDR3 is 13 residues. The V end was cut by 3 bases, the J end by 4 bases, with 10 bases between. The CDR3 nucleotides read TGTGCCAGCAGTTTCGGCACCGAGTACGAGCAGTACTTC. Translation gives CASSFGTEYEQYF.

V is TRBV14 and J is TRBJ2-1; 10 bases map to TRBD2. This CDR3 region has 17 residues. V lost 0 bases to trimming and J lost 3 bases; unmatched junction nucleotides: 5. CDR1 is SGHDN, CDR2 FVKESK, per germline. CDR3 in amino acids: CASSQELRTSGYNEQFF. The CDR3 DNA is TGTGCCAGCAGCCAAGAGCTACGGACTAGCGGCTACAATGAGCAGTTCTTC.

The chain carries TRBV5-1 and TRBJ2-3; D remains ambiguous. Germline-derived CDR1 and CDR2 are SGHRS and YFSETQ. The germline V and J ends were trimmed by 0 bases and 2 bases, with 7 bases remaining between them. This CDR3 contains 14 residues. CDR3 sequence reads: CASSLEHDTDTQYF. The CDR3 DNA reads TGCGCCAGCAGCTTGGAACACGACACAGATACGCAGTATTTT.

Notes on this clonotype: No conserved phenylalanine or tryptophan ends this CDR3, so it is likely a read error. The chain combines TRBV4-2 with TRBJ2-2; D perhaps matches TRBD2 (6 bases). V was shortened by 0 bases and J by 3 bases, with 11 bases between the two germline ends. Germline loops: CDR1 LGHNA, CDR2 YNFKEQ. The CDR3 has 16 residues. The CDR3 DNA reads as TGTGCCAGCAGCCAAGATAGAGGCGGGGACACCGGGGAGCTGTTTTCT. This encodes CASSQDRGGDTGELFS.

This clonotype was recorded a few times. The V gene is TRBV7-8, the J gene TRBJ1-6, with D perhaps TRBD1 (5 bases). Germline values: CDR1 SGHVS, CDR2 FQNEAQ. Trimming cost V 3 bases and J 7 bases, with 16 bases left between them. This CDR3 is built from 16 residues. The CDR3 region is CASSFYRQIHNSPLHF. CDR3 bases: TGTGCCAGCAGCTTCTACCGACAGATCCACAATTCACCCCTCCACTTT.

The V call is TRBV7-2, the J call TRBJ1-5; perhaps TRBD1 as D (5 bases). V lost 7 bases, J lost 8 bases, and 18 bases lay in between. In germline, CDR1 is SGHTA, CDR2 FQGNSA. CDR3 length: 14 residues. The chain's CDR3 is CASNLQRGREPQHF. The CDR3 nucleotides are TGTGCCAGCAACCTCCAAAGGGGTAGGGAGCCCCAGCATTTT.

This chain connects TRBV28 to TRBJ2-7; 11 nucleotides align to TRBD2. The end of the DNA aligns better with TRBJ2-5, so the J call may be wrong. The CDR3 is 15 residues long. Germline loops: CDR1 MDHEN, CDR2 SYDVKM. The CDR3 protein is CASSFRSSGRETQYF. The CDR3 DNA reads TGTGCCAGCAGTTTTCGGTCTAGCGGGAGGGAGACCCAGTACTTC.

The table lists this clonotype with a few counts. The chain has TRBV7-2 and TRBJ1-2; a possible D gene is TRBD1 (5 bases). The CDR3 covers 16 residues. Germline loops: CDR1 SGHTA, CDR2 FQGNSA. Trimming cost V 3 bases and J 6 bases, with 20 bases left between them. As DNA, the CDR3 is TGTGCCAGCAGCTTCATCCGACAGAGGCCTTCGGATGGCTACACCTTC. Protein product: CASSFIRQRPSDGYTF.

This chain uses TRBV20-1 with TRBJ1-6, with no clear D. Germline values: CDR1 DFQATT, CDR2 SNEGSKA (reference sequence). The CDR3 runs 16 residues. Trimming took 2 bases from V and 0 from J, leaving 11 bases between them. The CDR3 bases are TGCAGTGCTAGATTGACTCAGAGCTCCTATAATTCACCCCTCCACTTT. It is translated as CSARLTQSSYNSPLHF.

CDR3: CASSTLHRAYQETQYF. The DNA for the CDR3 is TGTGCCAGCAGTACCCTCCACAGGGCCTACCAAGAGACCCAGTACTTC. The chain has TRBV12-3 or TRBV12-4 and TRBJ2-5; D possibly corresponds to TRBD1 (6 bases). Trimming removed 5 bases from V and 0 bases from J, with 16 bases in between. The CDR3 spans 16 residues.

The chain recombines TRBV15 with TRBJ1-2, with 7 bases aligning to TRBD1. CDR1 is LNHNV and CDR2 is YYDKDF in the germline V gene (reference sequence). V shed 0 bases, J shed 1 base, and the junction held 17 bases outside the gene matches. The length of the CDR3 is 20 residues. The CDR3 coding sequence is TGTGCCACCAGCAGAGACCAGGGGGACCCCGTTCGAGGTGTTAACTATGGCTACACCTTC. Protein sequence: CATSRDQGDPVRGVNYGYTF.

This chain links TRBV5-6 with TRBJ2-5, with 7 bases aligning to TRBD1. Germline lookup yields CDR1 SGHDT and CDR2 YYEEEE. The CDR3 is made up of 13 amino acids. Trimming removed 2 bases from V and 6 bases from J; junction bases left unmatched: 4. The CDR3 spells CASSFDRAQTQYF. CDR3 nucleotide sequence: TGTGCCAGCAGCTTTGACAGGGCCCAGACCCAGTACTTC.

CDR3 amino acids: CASSLTESYNSPLHF. CDR3 nucleotide sequence: TGTGCCAGCAGCTTGACGGAATCCTATAATTCACCCCTCCACTTT. The V gene is TRBV5-6, the J gene TRBJ1-6, with D unclear. V lost 1 base and J lost 1, with 6 bases in between. Germline lookup yields CDR1 SGHDT and CDR2 YYEEEE. The CDR3 sequence is 15 residues long.

The sample holds a few counts of this clonotype. V gene TRBV6-6 combines with J gene TRBJ2-3; either TRBD1 or TRBD2 may supply D (5 bases each). The CDR3 covers 15 residues. From germline, CDR1 is MNHNY and CDR2 SVGAGI (reference sequence). Between the trimmed V and J ends, which lost 2 bases and 2 bases, there was a span of 11 bases. The CDR3 sequence is CASSYPGSATDTQYF. The CDR3 nucleotides are TGTGCCAGCAGTTACCCAGGGAGCGCCACAGATACGCAGTATTTT.

The V gene is TRBV27, the J gene TRBJ2-1, with 7 bases aligning to TRBD1. Germline trimming cut 8 bases from V and 2 bases from J; bases unmatched to any gene: 6. The length of the CDR3 is 14 residues. CDR1 and CDR2 (germline): MNHEY, SMNVEV (reference sequence). CDR3 DNA sequence: TGTGCCAGCCAGGGACAGAATCCCTACAATGAGCAGTTCTTC. Residues: CASQGQNPYNEQFF.

The chain uses TRBV20-1 and TRBJ1-2; maybe TRBD1 (5 bases). From germline, CDR1 is DFQATT and CDR2 SNEGSKA (reference sequence). V was clipped by 6 bases and J by 0 bases, with 17 bases between them. This CDR3 is 15 amino acids long. CDR3 amino acids: CSALPAGNANYGYTF. CDR3 DNA: TGCAGTGCGCTGCCGGCAGGGAATGCTAACTATGGCTACACCTTC.

There are a few counts of this clonotype. CDR3 DNA: TGCAGTGCTAGAAATCCCGGGACAGGGGTCTACGAGCAGTACTTC. This translates into CSARNPGTGVYEQYF. This chain links TRBV20-1 with TRBJ2-7, with TRBD1 matching 10 bases. V was pared by 2 bases and J by 3 bases, with 7 bases of the junction left unmatched. There are 15 residues in the CDR3. Per the germline V gene, CDR1 is DFQATT and CDR2 is SNEGSKA (reference sequence).

The chain couples TRBV14 to TRBJ2-5, with 8 bases fitting TRBD1. CDR3 length: 15 residues. V shed 3 bases and J 4 bases; nucleotides not matched to a gene: 7. Germline V lookup: CDR1 SGHDN, CDR2 FVKESK. The CDR3 bases are TGTGCCAGCAGCCACGATCGAGGACAGGGAGAGACCCAGTACTTC. This encodes CASSHDRGQGETQYF.

The chain carries TRBV29-1 and TRBJ2-2; D is perhaps TRBD1 (6 bases). CDR3 length: 12 amino acids. Germline CDR1 reads SQVTM; CDR2 reads ANQGSEA. V was shortened by 6 bases and J by 6 bases, with 11 bases between the two germline ends. DNA of the CDR3: TGCAGCGTATTGGGGGCTGCCGGGGAGCTGTTTTTT. It yields the protein CSVLGAAGELFF.

V is TRBV28 and J is TRBJ1-5; 8 positions match TRBD1. CDR1 and CDR2 from the germline V gene are MDHEN and SYDVKM. Trimming took 8 bases from V and 4 from J; bases not matched to a gene: 4. The CDR3 consists of 13 residues. The CDR3 protein is CASQGASNQPQHF. CDR3 nucleotides: TGTGCCAGCCAGGGGGCCTCTAATCAGCCCCAGCATTTT.

V usage is TRBV4-3 and J usage is TRBJ2-7; possibly TRBD2 for D (5 bases). V was cut by 0 bases and J by 6 bases, with 15 bases left in between. Germline-derived CDR1 and CDR2 are LGHNA and YSLEER. The CDR3 covers 15 residues. The CDR3 DNA sequence: TGCGCCAGCAGCCAAGATCCGGGGAATTCGGTCGAGCAGTACTTC. Its translation: CASSQDPGNSVEQYF.

The chain uses TRBV4-1 and TRBJ1-4; maybe TRBD1 (5 bases). Germline assignment: CDR1 MGHRA and CDR2 YSYEKL. The V and J ends lost 0 bases and 3 bases respectively, with 20 bases between them. The CDR3 is 19 residues long. The CDR3 nucleotides are TGCGCCAGCAGCCAAGAGGGTTGGGGACCAAACGACCCTAATGAAAAACTGTTTTTT. It specifies CASSQEGWGPNDPNEKLFF.

The chain combines TRBV2 with TRBJ2-1; D uncertain. CDR1 SNHLY and CDR2 FYNNEI come from the germline V gene. V lost 8 bases, J lost 9 bases, and 20 bases lay in between. The CDR3 spans 14 residues. CDR3 DNA: TGTGCCAGCCGAGTGACCGGGCCCCTGGGTGAGCAGTTCTTC. Its translation: CASRVTGPLGEQFF.

The gene calls are TRBV7-2 and TRBJ1-4; 10 bases are a match to TRBD1. The ends lost 5 bases at V and 7 bases at J; junction bases unmatched: 7. The CDR3 runs 15 residues. Germline-derived CDR1 and CDR2 are SGHTA and FQGNSA. CDR3 in amino acids: CASSPGGTGVEKLFF. The CDR3 DNA reads TGTGCCAGCAGCCCAGGGGGGACAGGGGTTGAAAAACTGTTTTTT.